A single sample gave rise to the 5 T cell receptor beta chains below, sequenced in a study of neurological immune-mediated disorders. In TCRdb, the 5' RACE reads were re-called with MiXCR into one record per CDR3 protein. The repertoire holds 50,000 or so distinct CDR3 sequences, with about 3.7% as singletons. The sample was PBMCs. All receptors derive from a man aged 40-55 years with multiple sclerosis.

Ten or more counts support this clonotype. The genes are TRBV7-2 and TRBJ1-5; D remains unclear. The CDR3 length is 13 residues. From germline, CDR1 is SGHTA and CDR2 FQGNSA. V lost 1 base to trimming and J lost 7 bases, with 8 bases between them. The CDR3 protein is CASSLGQGQPQHF. CDR3 DNA: TGTGCCAGCAGCTTAGGCCAAGGGCAGCCCCAGCATTTT.

At least ten counts were recorded for this clonotype. V and J are TRBV10-3 and TRBJ2-5; 7 positions match TRBD2. The length of the CDR3 is 12 residues. Per germline, CDR1 ENHRY and CDR2 SYGVKD. J was trimmed by 4 bases and V by 6 bases; bases with no gene match: 2. The CDR3 nucleotides read TGTGCCATCAGGGGCGGGGGAGAGACCCAGTACTTC. Its protein product is CAIRGGGETQYF.

This clonotype was observed at least ten times. J is TRBJ2-1 and V is TRBV24-1; 10 nucleotides align to TRBD1. Trimming took 1 base from V and 4 from J; bases not matched to a gene: 3. CDR1 and CDR2 (germline): KGHDR, SFDVKD. This CDR3 contains 16 residues. Here the CDR3 reads CATSDFGTGEYNEQFF. CDR3 bases: TGTGCCACCAGTGATTTTGGGACAGGGGAATACAATGAGCAGTTCTTC.

This clonotype was seen ten or more times. The chain couples TRBV11-2 to TRBJ2-7, with 9 bases lining up with TRBD2. V dropped 1 base and J dropped 2; count of bases not matched to a gene: 3. This CDR3 is 15 amino acids long. Germline lookup yields CDR1 SGHAT and CDR2 FQNNGV. This CDR3 reads CASSLGTSAPYEQYF. Here the CDR3 DNA reads TGTGCCAGCAGCTTAGGGACTAGCGCGCCCTACGAGCAGTACTTC.

This clonotype was counted only a few times. This sequence may be a read error, since a much larger clone differs from it by one base. The genes are TRBV10-3 and TRBJ1-2; unclear D gene. This CDR3 comprises 14 residues. CDR1 and CDR2 (germline): ENHRY, SYGVKD. V was clipped by 4 bases and J by 8 bases, with 17 bases between them. The DNA for the CDR3 is TGTGCCATCAGTGGAAGGGAAAGAGAACAGGGCTACACCTTC. Amino acid sequence: CAISGREREQGYTF.